This T cell receptor (beta chain) came from a study of Ad26.COV2.S vaccination and SARS-CoV-2 variants. Study-level points and caveats: Overall T cell responses may have been underestimated by the analyses of TCR breadth and depth. Substantial breadth was reportedly displayed by spike-specific CD8+ and CD4+ T cell responses after vaccination. Vaccine recipients showed a spike-specific TCR breadth that was higher than in placebo recipients.

Only in-frame clones appear in the TCRdb table, and some are missing; sequencing was by immunoSEQ multiplex PCR. Found here are about 350,000 clones, around 92% of them singletons; the top ten hold 3.9%. On this clone: Antigen specificity is unknown.

The sample in question was peripheral blood, obtained after recovery from COVID-19. The TCR comes from a human donor who had recovered from COVID-19.

The DNA for the CDR3 is TGCAGCGCTACTAGCGGGGGGAGCAATGAGCAGTTCTTC. Its protein product is CSATSGGSNEQFF. The genes are TRBV29-1 and TRBJ2-1; TRBD2 matches at 12 bases. The length of the CDR3 is 13 residues. The J segment lost 6 bases and the V segment lost 7 bases, leaving 4 bases of the junction unmatched. Germline CDR1 is SQVTM and CDR2 is ANQGSEA.